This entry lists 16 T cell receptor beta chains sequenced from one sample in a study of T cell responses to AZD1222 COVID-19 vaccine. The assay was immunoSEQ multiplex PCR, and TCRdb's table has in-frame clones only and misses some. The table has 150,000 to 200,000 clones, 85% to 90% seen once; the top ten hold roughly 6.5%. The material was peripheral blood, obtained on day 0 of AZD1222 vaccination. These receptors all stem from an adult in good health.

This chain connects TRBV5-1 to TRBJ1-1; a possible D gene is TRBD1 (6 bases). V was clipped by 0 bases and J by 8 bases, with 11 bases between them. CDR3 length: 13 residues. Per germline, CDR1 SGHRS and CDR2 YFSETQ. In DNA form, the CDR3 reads TGCGCCAGCAGCTTGGGGAGTCAGGGGGAAGCTTTCTTT. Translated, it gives CASSLGSQGEAFF.

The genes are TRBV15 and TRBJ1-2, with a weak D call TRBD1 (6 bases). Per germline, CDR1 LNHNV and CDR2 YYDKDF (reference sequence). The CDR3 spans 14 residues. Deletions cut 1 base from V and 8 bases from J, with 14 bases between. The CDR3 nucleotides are TGTGCCACCAGCAGAGCAAACAGGGCGGAGGGCTACACCTTC. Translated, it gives CATSRANRAEGYTF.

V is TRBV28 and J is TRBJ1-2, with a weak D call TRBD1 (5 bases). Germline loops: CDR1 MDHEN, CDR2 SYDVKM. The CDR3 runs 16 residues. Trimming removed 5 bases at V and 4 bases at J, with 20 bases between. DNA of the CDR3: TGTGCCAGCAGTCGGGGGGACTCAACTACCCTCTATGGCTACACCTTC. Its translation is CASSRGDSTTLYGYTF.

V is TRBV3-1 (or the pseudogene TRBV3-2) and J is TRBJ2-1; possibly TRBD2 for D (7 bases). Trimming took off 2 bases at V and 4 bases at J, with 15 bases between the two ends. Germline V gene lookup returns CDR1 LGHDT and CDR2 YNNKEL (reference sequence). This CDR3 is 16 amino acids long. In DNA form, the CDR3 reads TGTGCCAGCAGCCAATCGCGGGGGCAGTCTTACAATGAGCAGTTCTTC. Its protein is CASSQSRGQSYNEQFF.

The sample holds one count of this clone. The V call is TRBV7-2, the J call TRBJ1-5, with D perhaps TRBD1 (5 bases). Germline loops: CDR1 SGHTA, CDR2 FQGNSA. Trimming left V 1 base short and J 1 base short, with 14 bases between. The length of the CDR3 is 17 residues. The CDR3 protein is CASSLVSGPRSNQPQHF. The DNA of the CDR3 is TGTGCCAGCAGCTTAGTGTCGGGGCCGAGAAGCAATCAGCCCCAGCATTTT.

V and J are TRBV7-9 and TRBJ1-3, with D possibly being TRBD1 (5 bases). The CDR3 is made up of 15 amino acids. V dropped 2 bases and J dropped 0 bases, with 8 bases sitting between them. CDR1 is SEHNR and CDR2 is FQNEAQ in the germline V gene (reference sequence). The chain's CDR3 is CASSLIGGSGNTIYF. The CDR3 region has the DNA TGTGCCAGCAGCTTAATCGGGGGCTCTGGAAACACCATATATTTT. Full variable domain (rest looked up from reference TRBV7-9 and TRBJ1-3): DTGVSQNPRHKITKRGQNVTFRCDPISEHNRLYWYRQTLGQGPEFLTYFQNEAQLEKSRLLSDRFSAERPKGSFSTLEIQRTEQGDSAMYLCASSLIGGSGNTIYFGEGSWLTVV.

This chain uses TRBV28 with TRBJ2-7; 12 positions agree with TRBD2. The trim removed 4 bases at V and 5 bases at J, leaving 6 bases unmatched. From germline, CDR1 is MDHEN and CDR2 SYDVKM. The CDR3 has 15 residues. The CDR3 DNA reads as TGTGCCAGCAGTTCTACAGGACTAGCGGGGCACGAGCAGTACTTC. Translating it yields CASSSTGLAGHEQYF.

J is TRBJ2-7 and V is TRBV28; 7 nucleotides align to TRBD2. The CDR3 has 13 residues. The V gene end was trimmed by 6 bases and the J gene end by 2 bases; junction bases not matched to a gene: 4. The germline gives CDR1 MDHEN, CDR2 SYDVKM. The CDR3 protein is CASRLAATYEQYF. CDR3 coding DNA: TGTGCCAGCAGGCTAGCGGCGACCTACGAGCAGTACTTC. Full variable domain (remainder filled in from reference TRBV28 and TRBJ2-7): DVKVTQSSRYLVKRTGEKVFLECVQDMDHENMFWYRQDPGLGLRLIYFSYDVKMKEKGDIPEGYSVSREKKERFSLILESASTNQTSMYLCASRLAATYEQYFGPGTRLTVT.

This chain's CDR3 is CASGPGPLLYNEQFF. The CDR3 coding sequence is TGTGCTAGTGGCCCCGGGCCCCTCCTCTACAATGAGCAGTTCTTC. The V and J genes are TRBV12-5 and TRBJ2-1; D is unresolved. The germline V gene encodes CDR1 LGHNT and CDR2 FRNRAP. Trimming removed 6 bases at V and 3 bases at J, with 15 bases between. This CDR3 spans 15 amino acids.

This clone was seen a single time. CDR3 sequence (DNA): TGTGCCAGCAGCATCTCCGCTTATTCACCCCTCCACTTT. This sequence encodes CASSISAYSPLHF. The J gene is TRBJ1-6, the V gene TRBV28; D is unclear. V was cut by 6 bases and J by 8 bases, with 11 bases left in between. The CDR3 loop spans 13 amino acids. Looked up from germline, CDR1 is MDHEN and CDR2 is SYDVKM.

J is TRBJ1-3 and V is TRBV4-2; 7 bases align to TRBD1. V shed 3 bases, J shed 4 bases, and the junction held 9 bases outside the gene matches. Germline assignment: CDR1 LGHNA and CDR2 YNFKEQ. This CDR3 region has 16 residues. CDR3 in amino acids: CASSQNRRGLGNTIYF. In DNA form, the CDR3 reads TGTGCCAGCAGCCAGAACAGGAGGGGGCTCGGAAACACCATATATTTT.

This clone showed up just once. CDR3: CASSFRGGGSDTQYF. For the CDR3, the DNA is TGTGCCAGCAGCTTTCGGGGGGGCGGTTCGGATACGCAGTATTTT. This rearrangement joins TRBV7-9 to TRBJ2-3, with TRBD2 matching 8 bases. The V gene's germline CDR1 is SEHNR and CDR2 FQNEAQ (reference sequence). The CDR3 loop spans 15 amino acids. The junction had 8 bases not matched to a gene; V was cut back by 3 bases and J by 6 bases.

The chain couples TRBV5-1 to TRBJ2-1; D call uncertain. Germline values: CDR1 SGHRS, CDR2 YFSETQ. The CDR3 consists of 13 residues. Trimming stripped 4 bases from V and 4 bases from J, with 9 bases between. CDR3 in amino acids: CASSGDGYNEQFF. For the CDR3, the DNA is TGCGCCAGCAGCGGCGACGGGTACAATGAGCAGTTCTTC.

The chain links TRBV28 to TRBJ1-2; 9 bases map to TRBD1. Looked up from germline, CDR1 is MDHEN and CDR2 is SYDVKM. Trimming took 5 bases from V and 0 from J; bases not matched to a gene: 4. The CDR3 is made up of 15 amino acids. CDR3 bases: TGTGCCAGCAGTGCGGGGGACAGGGCTAACTATGGCTACACCTTC. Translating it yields CASSAGDRANYGYTF.

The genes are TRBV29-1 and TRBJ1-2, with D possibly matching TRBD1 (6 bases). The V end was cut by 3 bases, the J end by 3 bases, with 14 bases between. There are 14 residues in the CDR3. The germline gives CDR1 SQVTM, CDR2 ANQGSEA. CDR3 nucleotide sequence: TGCAGCGTTGATACGTCCCAGGGGTACTATGGCTACACCTTC. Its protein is CSVDTSQGYYGYTF.

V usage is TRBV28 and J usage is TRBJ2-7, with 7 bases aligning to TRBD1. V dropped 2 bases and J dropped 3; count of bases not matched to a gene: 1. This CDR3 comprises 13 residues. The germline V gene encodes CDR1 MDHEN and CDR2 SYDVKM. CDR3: CASSLGQVYEQYF. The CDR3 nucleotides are TGTGCCAGCAGTTTAGGACAGGTCTACGAGCAGTACTTC.